This is a list of T cell receptor beta chains from one sample in a study of cytomegalovirus exposure and HLA in healthy donors. Here immunoSEQ multiplex PCR was the method, and the copy in TCRdb shows in-frame clones only, minus some. The table lists roughly 100,000 clones, about 74% of them singletons. The sample comprised PBMCs. The receptors here all came from a male donor in good health and CMV-seropositive. Each CDR3 is given with its conserved first and last residue. A D gene is named only where the DNA matches it firmly. Only some rows state a clone size, as once, few, many or a class for expanded clones.

j_call d_call v_call clone_size cdr3_aa cdr3_nt
TRBJ2-1 TRBD2 TRBV5-1 few CASKFSSGSSYNEQFF TGCGCCAGCAAATTTTCTAGCGGGAGCTCCTACAATGAGCAGTTCTTC
TRBJ2-7 TRBD2 TRBV4-2 - CASSQATSGLYEQYF TGTGCCAGCAGCCAAGCAACTAGCGGTCTCTACGAGCAGTACTTC
TRBJ2-5 - TRBV5-4 - CASSRGQGASETQYF TGTGCCAGCAGCAGGGGCCAAGGGGCGAGTGAGACCCAGTACTTC
TRBJ2-3 TRBD2 TRBV19 few CASSIRRAGKDTQYF TGTGCCAGTAGTATCCGGCGAGCGGGAAAAGATACGCAGTATTTT
TRBJ1-4 - TRBV5-6 - CASSLWIRRATNEKLFF TGTGCCAGCAGCTTGTGGATCCGGCGGGCAACTAATGAAAAACTGTTTTTT
TRBJ2-2 - TRBV9 - CASSVGGAGELFF TGTGCCAGCAGCGTAGGGGGGGCCGGGGAGCTGTTTTTT
TRBJ2-7 - TRBV6-4 - CASNRSGDFYEQYF TGTGCCAGCAACCGATCGGGGGACTTCTACGAGCAGTACTTC
TRBJ1-5 - TRBV6-5 - CASSSTHRAPHQPQHF TGTGCCAGCAGTTCCACCCACAGGGCCCCTCATCAGCCCCAGCATTTT
TRBJ1-2 - TRBV28 - CASSLGGESLYYGYTF TGTGCCAGCAGTTTAGGGGGGGAGTCCCTTTACTATGGCTACACCTTC
TRBJ2-1 TRBD2 TRBV9 - CASSPRTSGNNEQFF TGTGCCAGCAGCCCCCGGACTAGCGGCAACAATGAGCAGTTCTTC
TRBJ1-6 TRBD1 TRBV6-1 few CASRTGGNSPLHF TGTGCCAGCAGAACAGGGGGTAATTCACCCCTCCACTTT
TRBJ2-2 TRBD2 TRBV9 - CASSVGLAGGDTGELFF TGTGCCAGCAGCGTAGGACTAGCGGGAGGGGATACCGGGGAGCTGTTTTTT
TRBJ1-4 TRBD1 TRBV6-6 - CASSPTGGKLFF TGTGCCAGCAGTCCCACAGGGGGAAAACTGTTTTTT
TRBJ2-2 - TRBV29-1 - CSGSPGITGELFF TGCAGCGGGTCTCCGGGAATCACCGGGGAGCTGTTTTTT
TRBJ1-5 - TRBV7-9 - CASSLAEGRNQPQHF TGTGCCAGCAGCTTAGCTGAGGGTCGGAATCAGCCCCAGCATTTT
TRBJ2-1 TRBD2 TRBV9 - CASSVGLAGHNEQFF TGTGCCAGCAGCGTAGGACTAGCGGGACACAATGAGCAGTTCTTC
TRBJ2-7 TRBD2 TRBV4-2 - CASSQDSAGTSPIF TGTGCCAGCAGCCAAGACTCCGCGGGGACTAGCCCAATCTTC
TRBJ2-1 TRBD2 TRBV27 - CASTPGTSGLNEQFF TGTGCCAGCACCCCTGGGACTAGCGGCCTCAATGAGCAGTTCTTC